This TCR beta chain was identified in a study of cytomegalovirus exposure and HLA in healthy donors. Primers included in the PCR were 60 Vbeta and 13 Jbeta primers. Produced via immunoSEQ multiplex PCR; TCRdb's table is partial and in-frame only. The table records 70,000 to 95,000 clones, roughly 86% of them present only once. Study-level findings and limits: A later analysis linked a missense DCLRE1C variant to TCR beta V- and J-gene trimming. Per a prior analysis, the majority of TCR beta V segments were productive roughly 90% or roughly 30% of the time.

As regards this clone: Its antigen remains unknown.

This CDR3 comprises 16 residues. Germline loops: CDR1 SGHRS, CDR2 YFSETQ. Trimming left V 4 bases short and J 4 bases short, with 20 bases between. The clonotype comes from a young woman in good health and CMV-seropositive. The rearrangement uses TRBV5-1 and TRBJ1-2; D not resolved. The source material was PBMCs. CDR3 sequence: CASSQQSEMKIYGYTF. Written as DNA, the CDR3 is TGCGCCAGCAGCCAACAGTCAGAAATGAAGATCTATGGCTACACCTTC. Using reference TRBV5-1 and TRBJ1-2 for the parts outside the CDR3, the full variable domain is KAGVTQTPRYLIKTRGQQVTLSCSPISGHRSVSWYQQTPGQGLQFLFEYFSETQRNKGNFPGRFSGRQFSNSRSEMNVSTLELGDSALYLCASSQQSEMKIYGYTFGSGTRLTVV.